The 20 T cell receptor beta chains listed next were all sequenced from one sample in a study of blood T cell repertoires in COVID-19 (TCRdb year 2020). Preparation of the library involved the immunoSEQ multiplex PCR assay. The clones in this table, taken by TCRdb from immuneACCESS, are in-frame only. Not every clone is retained; where verified, under half of the shortfall comes from an unresolved V gene, and the cause of the rest is unknown. The sample has 150,000 or so clones on record, about four fifths of them singletons. Roughly 3.5% of the sample comes from the top ten. Source material: PBMCs or T cells enriched from blood (not recorded which). The receptors here all came from a woman between 55 and 75 years old who had recovered from COVID-19.

The chain links TRBV9 to TRBJ1-1; no clear D. V gave up 2 bases and J gave up 0 bases, with 5 bases separating them. This CDR3 region has 13 residues. Germline assignment: CDR1 SGDLS and CDR2 YYNGEE. The CDR3 protein is CASSVTLNTEAFF. As DNA, the CDR3 is TGTGCCAGCAGCGTTACACTGAACACTGAAGCTTTCTTT.

V usage is TRBV18 and J usage is TRBJ1-6; D not resolved. V was trimmed by 1 base and J by 6 bases, leaving 13 bases between them. This CDR3 has 16 residues. CDR1 KGHSH and CDR2 LQKENI come from the germline V gene. DNA for the CDR3: TGTGCCAGCTCACCACTAGGGAGGGAGACTAATTCACCCCTCCACTTT. It yields the protein CASSPLGRETNSPLHF. The variable domain in full, completed from reference TRBV18 and TRBJ1-6, reads NAGVMQNPRHLVRRRGQEARLRCSPMKGHSHVYWYRQLPEEGLKFMVYLQKENIIDESGMPKERFSAEFPKEGPSILRIQQVVRGDSAAYFCASSPLGRETNSPLHFGNGTRLTVT.

The J gene is TRBJ1-6, the V gene TRBV2, with TRBD1 matching over 7 bases. Germline V CDR1 and CDR2: SNHLY, FYNNEI. The junction had 4 bases not matched to a gene; V was cut back by 4 bases and J by 7 bases. The CDR3 covers 14 residues. CDR3 amino acids: CASSAGQRNSPLHF. The CDR3 DNA is TGTGCCAGCAGTGCGGGACAGAGAAATTCACCCCTCCACTTT.

V is TRBV3-1 (or the pseudogene TRBV3-2) and J is TRBJ2-7, with 8 positions matching TRBD1. The CDR3 loop spans 13 amino acids. The V segment lost 6 bases and the J segment 5 bases; nucleotides outside the gene matches: 6. Germline-derived CDR1 and CDR2 are LGHDT and YNNKEL (reference sequence). CDR3 DNA: TGTGCCAGCAGTCAACCAGGGGGCCACGAGCAGTACTTC. Translated, it gives CASSQPGGHEQYF.

This clone was picked up a small number of times. CDR3 in amino acids: CASSAQGQGREKLFF. In nucleotides, the CDR3 is TGTGCCAGCAGCGCACAGGGACAGGGGAGGGAAAAACTGTTTTTT. The rearrangement uses TRBV5-4 and TRBJ1-4, with 10 bases that match TRBD1. The ends lost 4 bases at V and 8 bases at J; junction bases unmatched: 8. Germline CDR1 and CDR2: SGHNT and YYREEE (reference sequence). This CDR3 contains 15 residues.

V usage is TRBV5-1 and J usage is TRBJ1-2; possible D gene TRBD1, 6 bases. The CDR3 totals 14 residues. V lost 4 bases and J lost 4, with 14 bases in between. Per the germline V gene, CDR1 is SGHRS and CDR2 is YFSETQ. CDR3 in amino acids: CASSVGHNTYGYTF. For the CDR3, the DNA is TGCGCCAGCAGCGTGGGACACAACACCTATGGCTACACCTTC. Full variable domain (missing parts from reference TRBV5-1 and TRBJ1-2): KAGVTQTPRYLIKTRGQQVTLSCSPISGHRSVSWYQQTPGQGLQFLFEYFSETQRNKGNFPGRFSGRQFSNSRSEMNVSTLELGDSALYLCASSVGHNTYGYTFGSGTRLTVV.

The V gene is TRBV5-1, the J gene TRBJ1-6; TRBD1 agrees at 7 bases. Germline CDR1 SGHRS, CDR2 YFSETQ. The V gene end was trimmed by 9 bases and the J gene end by 7 bases; junction bases not matched to a gene: 16. This CDR3 is built from 16 residues. Here the CDR3 DNA reads TGCGCCAATTCCCCCGACAGGGTATCTATCAATTCACCCCTCCACTTT. It encodes CANSPDRVSINSPLHF.

V gene TRBV4-2 combines with J gene TRBJ2-7, with a tentative D call TRBD2 (7 bases). The CDR3 length is 18 residues. Germline CDR1 LGHNA, CDR2 YNFKEQ. V was shortened by 2 bases and J by 2 bases, with 22 bases between the two germline ends. The CDR3 spells CASSQKPLGGGSPYEQYF. CDR3 nucleotide sequence: TGTGCCAGCAGCCAAAAGCCCTTGGGAGGGGGTTCTCCCTACGAGCAGTACTTC.

This clone was detected only once. One end of the junction fails to match germline, which may point to a read error. This CDR3 is also generated by other DNA sequences in the sample. The gene calls are TRBV11-2 and TRBJ2-7, with 7 bases identical to TRBD1. The CDR3 runs 13 residues. From germline, CDR1 is SGHAT and CDR2 FQNNGV. CDR3 residues: CASSLDRAYEQYF. CDR3 DNA sequence: TGTGCCAGCAGCCTAGACAGGGCATACGAGCAGTACTTC. The full variable domain, its missing parts supplied by reference TRBV11-2 and TRBJ2-7, is EAGVAQSPRYKIIEKRQSVAFWCNPISGHATLYWYQQILGQGPKLLIQFQNNGVVDDSQLPKDRFSAERLKGVDSTLKIQPAKLEDSAVYLCASSLDRAYEQYFGPGTRLTVT.

This rearrangement joins TRBV6-1 to TRBJ1-2; 9 nucleotides line up with TRBD1. The CDR3 is made up of 15 amino acids. The V and J ends lost 2 bases and 4 bases, in that order; junction bases with no gene match: 5. Germline V gives CDR1 MNHNS, CDR2 SASEGT. This CDR3 reads CASSEPTGGPYGYTF. In DNA form, the CDR3 reads TGTGCCAGCAGTGAACCCACAGGGGGCCCCTATGGCTACACCTTC.

The chain is built from TRBV12-5 and TRBJ2-5, with TRBD1 identical over 10 bases. CDR3 length: 14 amino acids. The ends lost 7 bases at V and 5 bases at J; junction bases unmatched: 7. The germline gives CDR1 LGHNT, CDR2 FRNRAP. CDR3 sequence (DNA): TGTGCTAGTGACAGGGACAGGGGACGGGAGACCCAGTACTTC. Translation gives CASDRDRGRETQYF.

V gene TRBV5-1 combines with J gene TRBJ2-1; tentatively, D is TRBD2 (6 bases). The CDR3 covers 16 residues. Between the trimmed V and J ends, which lost 0 bases and 0 bases, there was a span of 10 bases. In germline, CDR1 is SGHRS, CDR2 YFSETQ. CDR3 amino acids: CASSLVSGGSYNEQFF. The CDR3 DNA is TGCGCCAGCAGCTTGGTTAGCGGAGGCTCCTACAATGAGCAGTTCTTC.

The V call is TRBV30, the J call TRBJ1-6, with D hard to call. The germline V gene encodes CDR1 GTSNPN and CDR2 SVGIG (reference sequence). V lost 4 bases, J lost 7 bases, and 20 bases lay in between. The CDR3 length is 16 residues. In DNA, the CDR3 is TGTGCCTGGATTTGGAGTAGCGCTTCAGTGAATTCACCCCTCCACTTT. Translation: CAWIWSSASVNSPLHF.

The genes are TRBV19 and TRBJ1-1; 12 bases map to TRBD1. The V gene's germline CDR1 is LNHDA and CDR2 SQIVND (reference sequence). This CDR3 has 15 amino acids. J was trimmed by 4 bases and V by 4 bases; bases with no gene match: 4. CDR3 loop: CASSKGGQGATEAFF. In DNA form, the CDR3 reads TGTGCCAGTAGTAAGGGGGGACAGGGGGCCACTGAAGCTTTCTTT.

The chain is built from TRBV6-5 and TRBJ2-7, with 13 bases identical to TRBD2. J gave up 7 bases and V 5 bases, and 5 bases lay outside the gene matches. The germline gives CDR1 MNHEY, CDR2 SVGAGI. The CDR3 consists of 14 residues. The CDR3 DNA sequence: TGTGCCAGCAGTCGACTAGCGGGGGGAGGTGAGCAGTACTTC. Translated: CASSRLAGGGEQYF.

This clone was recorded a few times. The chain carries TRBV3-1 (or the pseudogene TRBV3-2) and TRBJ1-1, with no clear D. The CDR3 contains 13 residues. Deletions cut 1 base from V and 6 bases from J, with 9 bases between. Per germline, CDR1 LGHDT and CDR2 YNNKEL (reference sequence). The CDR3 here is CASSQAGFAEAFF. In nucleotides, the CDR3 is TGTGCCAGCAGCCAAGCGGGTTTTGCTGAAGCTTTCTTT.

This clone was detected only once. The CDR3 here is CASSPGFGTDTQYF. CDR3 coding DNA: TGTGCCAGCAGCCCAGGGTTTGGCACAGATACGCAGTATTTT. This sequence joins TRBV11-2 and TRBJ2-3; tentatively, D is TRBD1 (5 bases). The CDR3 is made up of 14 amino acids. Germline-derived CDR1 and CDR2 are SGHAT and FQNNGV. Trimming took off 5 bases at V and 1 base at J, with 10 bases between the two ends.

Only a few counts were recorded for this clone. The gene calls are TRBV9 and TRBJ1-1; 7 nucleotides agree with TRBD1. The CDR3 loop spans 14 amino acids. Germline loops: CDR1 SGDLS, CDR2 YYNGEE. J was trimmed by 4 bases and V by 4 bases; bases with no gene match: 7. CDR3 residues: CASSPMTGRTEAFF. CDR3 nucleotide sequence: TGTGCCAGCAGCCCTATGACAGGGCGCACTGAAGCTTTCTTT.

The rearrangement joins TRBV5-4 to TRBJ1-6; D might be TRBD1 (5 bases). The CDR3 is 16 amino acids. The V end was cut by 4 bases, the J end by 0 bases, with 11 bases between. The germline V gene has CDR1 SGHNT and CDR2 YYREEE (reference sequence). CDR3 DNA sequence: TGTGCCAGCAGCCCGACAGCGAGCTCCTATAATTCACCCCTCCACTTT. Translated: CASSPTASSYNSPLHF.

This clone was found a few times. The chain joins TRBV2 to TRBJ1-3, with D tentatively TRBD1 (5 bases). V was cut by 8 bases and J by 9 bases, with 14 bases left in between. CDR3 length: 12 amino acids. Germline CDR1 and CDR2: SNHLY and FYNNEI. The CDR3 reads CASFGGGGTIYF. CDR3 nucleotides: TGTGCCAGCTTCGGCGGGGGAGGCACCATATATTTT.